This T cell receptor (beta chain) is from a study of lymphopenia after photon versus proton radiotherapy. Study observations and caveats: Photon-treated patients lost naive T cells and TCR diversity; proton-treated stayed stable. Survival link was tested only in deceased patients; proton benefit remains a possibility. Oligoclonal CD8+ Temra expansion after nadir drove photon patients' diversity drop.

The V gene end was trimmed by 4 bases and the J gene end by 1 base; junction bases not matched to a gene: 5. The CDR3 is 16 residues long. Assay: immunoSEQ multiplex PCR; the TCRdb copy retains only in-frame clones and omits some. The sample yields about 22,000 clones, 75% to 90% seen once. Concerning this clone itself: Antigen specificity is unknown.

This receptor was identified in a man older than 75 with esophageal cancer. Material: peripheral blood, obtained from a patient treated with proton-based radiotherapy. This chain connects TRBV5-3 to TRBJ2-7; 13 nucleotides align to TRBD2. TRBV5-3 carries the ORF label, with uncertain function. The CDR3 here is CARSRTSGRRSYEQYF. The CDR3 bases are TGTGCCAGAAGCAGGACTAGCGGGAGAAGGTCCTACGAGCAGTACTTC.